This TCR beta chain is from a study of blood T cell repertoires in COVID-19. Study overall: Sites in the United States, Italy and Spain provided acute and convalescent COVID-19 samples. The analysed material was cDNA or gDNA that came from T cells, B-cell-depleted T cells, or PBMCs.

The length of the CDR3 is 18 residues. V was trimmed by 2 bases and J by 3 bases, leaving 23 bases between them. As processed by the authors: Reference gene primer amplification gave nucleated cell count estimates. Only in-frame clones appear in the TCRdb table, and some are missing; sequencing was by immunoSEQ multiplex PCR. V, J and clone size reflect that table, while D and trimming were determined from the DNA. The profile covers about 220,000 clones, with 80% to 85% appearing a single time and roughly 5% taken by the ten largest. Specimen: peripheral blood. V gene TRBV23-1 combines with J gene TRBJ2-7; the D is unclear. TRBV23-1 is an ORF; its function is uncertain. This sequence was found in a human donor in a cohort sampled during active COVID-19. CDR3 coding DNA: TGCGCCAGCAGTCAACACCTGCCTCCTACTACCCCAAACTACGAGCAGTACTTC. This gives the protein CASSQHLPPTTPNYEQYF.